A single sample gave rise to the 27 T cell receptor beta chains below, sequenced in a study of T cells after yellow fever vaccination (dated by TCRdb to between 2017 and 2020). The method was 5' RACE. Sequencing took place on an Illumina NovaSeq 6000. The public reads were reprocessed in TCRdb via fastp at Q25 and MiXCR, keeping in-frame beta chains. Here each entry gathers all rows of one CDR3 protein and keeps the most common genes and DNA. The sample table shows a few hundred thousand distinct CDR3 sequences, and 5.2% are seen once. The ten largest clonotypes hold 3% to 4% of the sample. The treatment or condition label here, explained by the study, means: live attenuated yellow fever vaccine strain. The sample here was CD4+ T cells sorted from PBMCs, taken on the day of the yellow fever booster vaccination. The receptors derive from a man younger than 30 who received the YFV17D yellow fever vaccine.

This clonotype was recorded many times. The rearrangement links TRBV5-1 to TRBJ2-2; no clear D. V was shortened by 3 bases and J by 6 bases, with 6 bases between the two germline ends. Germline lookup yields CDR1 SGHRS and CDR2 YFSETQ. This CDR3 is built from 12 residues. CDR3: CASSSDPGELFF. The CDR3 region has the DNA TGCGCCAGCAGCTCGGACCCCGGGGAGCTGTTTTTT.

This clonotype occurred a few times. The rearrangement uses TRBV7-2 and TRBJ2-7, with 8 bases identical to TRBD2. The germline gives CDR1 SGHTA, CDR2 FQGNSA. V was clipped by 3 bases and J by 3 bases; unmatched bases: 4. The CDR3 loop spans 14 amino acids. The DNA for the CDR3 is TGTGCCAGCAGCTTGAGCGGGGGCCACTACGAGCAGTACTTC. This translates into CASSLSGGHYEQYF.

This clonotype was recorded at least ten times. V and J are TRBV6-5 and TRBJ1-5; no firm D call. V was trimmed by 2 bases and J by 2 bases, leaving 10 bases between them. CDR1 MNHEY and CDR2 SVGAGI come from the germline V gene. The CDR3 has 15 residues. This chain's CDR3 is CASSYLGRGNQPQHF. In DNA, the CDR3 is TGTGCCAGCAGTTACCTCGGCCGGGGCAATCAGCCCCAGCATTTT.

This clonotype was detected ten times or more. V usage is TRBV18 and J usage is TRBJ2-1; weak D call: TRBD2 (5 bases). The germline CDR1 and CDR2 sequences are KGHSH and LQKENI. With 6 bases removed from V and 6 bases from J, the gap between germline ends came to 9 bases. The CDR3 runs to 12 residues. Here the CDR3 reads CASSPGSNEQFF. The CDR3 DNA reads as TGTGCCAGCTCCCCGGGGTCCAATGAGCAGTTCTTC.

This clonotype was picked up many times. The chain joins TRBV10-3 to TRBJ1-1, with D uncertain. The length of the CDR3 is 13 residues. V was shortened by 4 bases and J by 5 bases, with 11 bases between the two germline ends. Per germline, CDR1 ENHRY and CDR2 SYGVKD. This CDR3 is CAISGQVRTEAFF. In DNA form, the CDR3 reads TGTGCCATCAGTGGCCAGGTACGGACTGAAGCTTTCTTT.

The V and J genes are TRBV6-5 and TRBJ2-3; no clear D gene. Germline loops: CDR1 MNHEY, CDR2 SVGAGI. Deletions cut 7 bases from V and 7 bases from J, with 12 bases between. CDR3 size: 12 residues. The CDR3 region has the DNA TGTGCCAGCAAGAGCAGATACAATACGCAGTATTTT. Protein: CASKSRYNTQYF.

This clonotype has more than one count but fewer than ten. V usage is TRBV7-3 and J usage is TRBJ1-2; 12 nucleotides line up with TRBD1. The CDR3 runs to 17 residues. Trimming took 2 bases from V and 5 from J; bases not matched to a gene: 9. CDR1 and CDR2 (germline): SGHTA, FQGTGA. The CDR3, as DNA: TGTGCCAGCAGCTTAGCCCCCGGGACAGGGGGCGGGTATGGCTACACCTTC. It encodes CASSLAPGTGGGYGYTF.

V gene TRBV27 combines with J gene TRBJ1-1; TRBD1 might be the D (6 bases). V lost 4 bases and J lost 10, with 13 bases in between. Per germline, CDR1 MNHEY and CDR2 SMNVEV (reference sequence). This CDR3 has 12 residues. The DNA for the CDR3 is TGTGCCAGCAGTTATAGGGGGGCGGGAGCTTTCTTT. This translates into CASSYRGAGAFF.

The J gene is TRBJ2-7, the V gene TRBV6-6; 10 bases fit TRBD1. V was clipped by 5 bases and J by 5 bases; unmatched bases: 9. The CDR3 sequence is 15 residues long. Germline V gives CDR1 MNHNY, CDR2 SVGAGI (reference sequence). The CDR3 region is CASSARGQGGDEQYF. The CDR3 coding sequence is TGTGCCAGCAGTGCCCGTGGACAGGGGGGAGACGAGCAGTACTTC.

The chain joins TRBV6-2 or TRBV6-3 to TRBJ1-1, with D tentatively TRBD1 (6 bases). Trimming left V 6 bases short and J 1 base short, with 12 bases between. Germline CDR1 reads MNHEY; CDR2 reads SVGEGT. The CDR3 sequence is 14 residues long. The CDR3 nucleotides are TGTGCCAGCAGCCGACGGACAGCGAACACTGAAGCTTTCTTT. This codes for CASSRRTANTEAFF.

This clonotype appeared once. The chain links TRBV7-2 to TRBJ2-7; D is ambiguous. CDR1 and CDR2 (germline): SGHTA, FQGNSA. CDR3 length: 13 residues. Between the trimmed V and J ends, which lost 5 bases and 2 bases, there was a span of 10 bases. CDR3 loop: CASSPYLTYEQYV. Written as DNA, the CDR3 is TGTGCCAGCAGCCCGTACTTGACCTACGAGCAGTACGTC.

This clonotype showed up just a few times. The gene calls are TRBV7-2 and TRBJ1-2; 7 bases align to TRBD1. Trimming cost V 5 bases and J 4 bases; bases outside gene matches: 10. The germline CDR1 and CDR2 sequences are SGHTA and FQGNSA. CDR3 length: 15 amino acids. CDR3: CASSPYKGAGYGYTF. DNA for the CDR3: TGTGCCAGCAGCCCCTACAAGGGGGCAGGCTATGGCTACACCTTC.

This clonotype has a count of ten or more. This rearrangement joins TRBV6-5 to TRBJ1-2; D ambiguous. Germline V lookup: CDR1 MNHEY, CDR2 SVGAGI. Trimming cost V 2 bases and J 4 bases, with 17 bases left between them. The CDR3 extends over 16 amino acids. CDR3 DNA sequence: TGTGCCAGCAGTTACGTCTTACAGACCGGTTTCTATGGCTACACCTTC. Its translation: CASSYVLQTGFYGYTF.

This rearrangement joins TRBV9 to TRBJ2-7, with TRBD1 identical over 8 bases. This CDR3 region has 14 residues. With 1 base clipped from V and 5 bases from J, the junction kept 5 bases outside the gene matches. CDR1 is SGDLS and CDR2 is YYNGEE in the germline V gene. CDR3 in amino acids: CASSVTDRAHEQYF. The CDR3 bases are TGTGCCAGCAGCGTAACGGACAGGGCCCACGAGCAGTACTTC.

This clonotype appeared many times. The J gene is TRBJ2-5, the V gene TRBV20-1, with D tentatively TRBD1 or TRBD2 (5 bases each). Germline-derived CDR1 and CDR2 are DFQATT and SNEGSKA (reference sequence). The CDR3 totals 13 residues. The CDR3 nucleotides are TGCGGCTGGGAGCAGGACACCCAAGAGACCCAGTACTTC. Protein sequence: CGWEQDTQETQYF.

This clonotype was seen at least ten times. V and J are TRBV4-2 and TRBJ1-6; unclear D gene. V was trimmed by 4 bases and J by 5 bases, leaving 12 bases between them. There are 15 residues in the CDR3. Germline V gene data show CDR1 as LGHNA and CDR2 as YNFKEQ. The CDR3 reads CASSRLGRDNSPLHF. The CDR3 bases are TGTGCCAGCAGCCGCCTCGGGAGGGATAATTCACCCCTCCACTTT.

This clonotype has a handful of counts. The V and J genes are TRBV5-1 and TRBJ2-5; D remains unclear. This CDR3 comprises 15 residues. Looked up from germline, CDR1 is SGHRS and CDR2 is YFSETQ. V was trimmed by 1 base and J by 7 bases, leaving 17 bases between them. The CDR3 nucleotides are TGCGCCAGCAGCTTGCAAGACTTCGGCGGCGGGACCCAGTACTTC. It encodes CASSLQDFGGGTQYF.

This sequence joins TRBV12-3 or TRBV12-4 and TRBJ1-1, with D perhaps matching TRBD1 (6 bases). V dropped 5 bases and J dropped 4 bases, with 14 bases sitting between them. This CDR3 is 14 amino acids long. The CDR3 spells CASSPNRVGTEAFF. CDR3 bases: TGTGCCAGCAGTCCGAACAGGGTAGGCACTGAAGCTTTCTTT.

In this sample, this clonotype turned up many times. This sequence joins TRBV15 and TRBJ2-1; tentatively, D is TRBD1 (6 bases). V was trimmed by 3 bases and J by 2 bases, leaving 11 bases between them. The CDR3 runs 15 residues. Germline CDR1 reads LNHNV; CDR2 reads YYDKDF (reference sequence). The CDR3 region has the DNA TGTGCCACCAGCAGGACACGGGACACCTACAATGAGCAGTTCTTC. Protein sequence: CATSRTRDTYNEQFF.

This clonotype was detected many times. V is TRBV12-3 or TRBV12-4 and J is TRBJ1-6, with TRBD1 matching 8 bases. The CDR3 is made up of 16 amino acids. Trimming took 5 bases from V and 9 from J; bases not matched to a gene: 12. The CDR3 sequence is CASSPTPGTGTSPLHF. CDR3 DNA sequence: TGTGCCAGCAGTCCGACACCCGGGACAGGAACTTCACCCCTCCACTTT.

This clonotype was recorded many times. The chain joins TRBV12-5 to TRBJ2-1, with D hard to call. The CDR3 contains 15 residues. V was clipped by 7 bases and J by 1 base, with 14 bases between them. From germline, CDR1 is LGHNT and CDR2 FRNRAP. CDR3 sequence reads: CASAGTLRSYNEQFF. The CDR3 coding sequence is TGTGCTAGTGCCGGTACACTACGGTCCTACAATGAGCAGTTCTTC.

This clonotype has a count of ten or more. This sequence joins TRBV4-3 and TRBJ2-6, with unresolved D. Germline V gene sequence: CDR1 LGHNA, CDR2 YSLEER. The CDR3 spans 15 residues. Trimming took off 5 bases at V and 0 bases at J, with 8 bases between the two ends. DNA of the CDR3: TGCGCCAGCAGCGGCCTCAGCTCTGGGGCCAACGTCCTGACTTTC. Its translation: CASSGLSSGANVLTF.

There are a few counts of this clonotype. The chain couples TRBV19 to TRBJ2-1; D is uncertain. The germline CDR1 and CDR2 sequences are LNHDA and SQIVND (reference sequence). CDR3 length equals 15 residues. V shed 4 bases and J shed 6 bases, with 16 bases lying between them. The CDR3 DNA reads as TGTGCCAGTAGTAAGGGCTGGCAGCGAACCAATGAGCAGTTCTTC. This encodes CASSKGWQRTNEQFF.

This clonotype was seen a handful of times. This chain joins TRBV4-1 and TRBJ2-2; 10 nucleotides match TRBD1. The CDR3 extends over 14 amino acids. Germline V gene data show CDR1 as MGHRA and CDR2 as YSYEKL. The ends lost 8 bases at V and 5 bases at J; junction bases unmatched: 5. CDR3 sequence: CASRRDRGTGELFF. The CDR3 DNA reads TGCGCCAGCCGCCGGGACAGGGGAACCGGGGAGCTGTTTTTT.

This clonotype was picked up many times. V and J are TRBV7-2 and TRBJ2-2; weak D call: TRBD2 (6 bases). In germline, CDR1 is SGHTA, CDR2 FQGNSA. V was clipped by 5 bases and J by 3 bases, with 13 bases between them. There are 15 residues in the CDR3. CDR3 sequence reads: CASSIATGDTGELFF. The DNA of the CDR3 is TGTGCCAGCAGCATCGCCACGGGGGACACCGGGGAGCTGTTTTTT.

The chain couples TRBV5-1 to TRBJ2-5; D is undetermined. The CDR3 is 13 residues long. The V and J ends lost 0 bases and 4 bases respectively, with 7 bases between them. Germline loops: CDR1 SGHRS, CDR2 YFSETQ. The CDR3 region has the DNA TGCGCCAGCAGCTTGGACAGAATAGAGACCCAGTACTTC. Its translation: CASSLDRIETQYF.

The CDR3 loop is CASSLLSYQPQHF. The CDR3, as DNA: TGCGCCAGCAGCCTACTCTCATATCAGCCCCAGCATTTT. The chain carries TRBV4-1 and TRBJ1-5; no clear D gene. Trimming stripped 4 bases from V and 5 bases from J, with 9 bases between. CDR1 is MGHRA and CDR2 is YSYEKL in the germline V gene. This CDR3 has 13 residues.